This T cell receptor (beta chain) was recorded in a study of cytomegalovirus exposure and HLA in healthy donors. The CDR3 spans 12 residues. Germline loops: CDR1 LNHDA, CDR2 SQIVND (reference sequence). The V end lost 5 bases, the J end lost 6 bases, and 9 bases lay between the germline ends. Both 60 Vbeta primers and 13 Jbeta primers went into the PCR. The data were produced by immunoSEQ multiplex PCR, yet TCRdb's version contains in-frame clones alone and is incomplete. Among approximately 70,000 clones listed, more than 80% were seen once. Sequences were obtained from PBMCs. The chain recombines TRBV19 with TRBJ2-3; no firm D call. The clonotype comes from a woman aged 25 to 39 in good health and CMV-seronegative. This CDR3 reads CASSFLGDTQYF. CDR3 nucleotide sequence: TGTGCCAGTAGTTTTCTAGGTGATACGCAGTATTTT.